One T cell receptor (beta chain) is described in this entry. It has no known antigen specificity. The sample holds no much larger clone one base away, and base qualities are not on file. The sample is drawn from a study of T cell responses to AZD1222 COVID-19 vaccine (dated by TCRdb to the early 2020s). About the full investigation: Because spike-specific TCR depth and breadth did not differ between the two schedules, AZD1222 recipients who got a second dose at roughly 4 weeks were pooled with those who got a second dose at roughly 12 weeks. TCR sequencing covered some 250 trial participants: about 210 given two doses of AZD1222 and 26 given two doses of MenACWY control vaccine. Enrollment into the trials was organized by age into subgroups of 18-55, 56-69 and 70-plus years, and those subgroups contained roughly 140, 27 and 60 TCR-sequenced participants, respectively.

CDR1 and CDR2, per the germline V gene (reference sequence), are MNHEY and SMNVEV. The CDR3 spans 15 residues, from the cysteine through the phenylalanine. Here the CDR3 DNA is all that survives: 45 bases in frame from base 1. Here V drops 3 bases and J drops 2 bases, and the junction holds 5 bases not matched to any gene. The CDR3 regions of human TCRbeta chains were analyzed by immunosequencing. The published analysis was carried out like this. TCRs in the repertoires were compared against a reference library of SARS-CoV-2-specific TCRs that had been generated with the MIRA antigen-specificity platform. Breadth was defined as the fraction of unique TCRs that were SARS-CoV-2-associated. Depth was defined as the fraction of total T cells that were SARS-CoV-2-associated. Using the MIRA data, every spike-specific TCR was mapped to the spike region that the TCR reacted to and assigned to either a CD4 or a CD8 class. Log10-transformed breadth and depth values were compared by one-way ANOVA with Sidak's multiple comparisons tests. TCRdb provides this immuneACCESS table in a form limited to in-frame rearrangements. Some clones are lacking; in checked studies, under half of them reflect an unresolved V gene, and why the rest are absent is not known. For V, J and clone size, that table is used; D and trimming come from the DNA. The sample contains 90,000 to 130,000 clones, around 81% of them found a single time. The ten largest clones add up to less than 5% of the sample.

On the study overall, not on this receptor specifically: No day 14 peak-response samples were available, so repertoires were characterized only after the peak T cell response. CD4 TCRs associated with the vaccine covered the entire spike protein, and the dominant responses were in regions 160-218 and 743-854. Most participants were white British and females outnumbered males, and the authors suggested that clonal diversity may have been underestimated. Reportedly, almost half of the unique spike-specific TCRs recognized epitopes lying outside the regions that are mutated in the B.1.351 and B.1.1.7 variants. Conclusions about previously exposed vaccinees are limited, since just five or six AZD1222 recipients were seropositive for SARS-CoV-2 at baseline. After two AZD1222 doses, both the breadth and the depth of spike-specific TCRs were significantly higher than at day 0 and than in MenACWY recipients. In the small 56-69-year group, the increase in depth fell short of significance, most likely because of low power.

The sample's time point label, decoded: baseline before first vaccination. Vaccinee samples came from UK trials COV001 and COV002, including a single-blind randomized controlled phase 2/3 trial of AZD1222 (ChAdOx1 nCoV-19) in healthy adults. For TCRbeta chain sequencing, PBMC samples were collected from trial participants at day 0 and at day 28 after the second dose. This sequence was found in an adult in good health. Recombination joined TRBV27 with TRBJ2-7, with 9 bases matching TRBD1. Specimen: peripheral blood, collected on day 0 of AZD1222 vaccination. The DNA is as follows: TGTGCCAGCAGTTTGACGGGACAGGGACCCTACGAGCAGTACTTC. Its protein is CASSLTGQGPYEQYF.